This T cell receptor (beta chain) was documented in a study of CXCR3-negative and CXCR3-positive naive CD8 T cells (dated by TCRdb to about 2019). For context, the study as a whole: In total, roughly 140 million TRB reads were obtained, which works out to roughly 1.5 +/- 0.3 million reads per library. Diversity and physicochemical repertoire analyses covered approximately 10 donors pooled from two independent experiments. Naive subsets from a handful of donors and memory cells from 3 donors were included in the TRBV-TRBJ cluster analysis.

Instrument on record: NextSeq 550. The Human TCR Profiling Kit (MiLaboratory) was used to prepare UMI-labeled 5' RACE TRB cDNA libraries. The full amount of extracted RNA was used for cDNA synthesis, and the full amount of resulting cDNA was used for PCR amplification. Libraries were prepared in parallel with an identical number of PCR cycles. As for how the authors treated the data: With a requirement of at least two reads per UMI, MIGEC and MiXCR extracted about 52,000 +/- 9,100 unique UMI-labeled TRB cDNA molecules per library. An average of approximately 40,000 +/- 10,000 functional in-frame TRB CDR3 nucleotide clonotypes without stop codons was found per library. After downsampling to 5000 UMI-labeled TRB molecules per sample, diversity metrics such as normalized Shannon-Wiener and Chao1 were calculated in VDJtools. VDJtools was used to calculate clonotype-size-weighted physicochemical properties of the central five CDR3 residues, namely interaction energy, strength, volume and Kidera factor 4. Each CDR3 protein sequence appears as one entry after TCRdb reprocessed the reads, and no DNA is included. The V and J calls follow TCRdb's processing rather than the paper's. The record for this sample contains some 120,000 distinct CDR3 sequences. The top ten clones comprise 0.5% to 0.7% of the sample.

Turning to this clonotype: The specificity of this receptor is unknown.

For every CD8+ T cell subset, 250,000 to 300,000 cells were flow-sorted straight into RLT lysis buffer, and each subset was sorted in triplicate. To keep memory contaminants out, a stringent definition of naive CD8+ T cells was applied: CD45RO-CCR7+CD27+CD95-. Standard density gradient centrifugation was used to isolate peripheral blood mononuclear cells from buffy coats. A FACSAria III was used to flow-sort naive CXCR3-negative and CXCR3-positive CD8+ T cells. Total RNA was extracted from sorted cells using an RNeasy Mini Kit. Paper-wide results and their limitations: Because surface CD5, which has been linked to self-reactivity in mice, was comparable between naive subsets, TCR interaction strength was also inferred from TRB CDR3 physicochemical properties. TRBV-TRBJ usage was similar between naive CXCR3-negative and CXCR3-positive cells from the same donor, while memory cells showed distinct patterns. Repertoire diversity was comparably high in both naive subsets but much lower in memory CD8+ T cells. Compared with CXCR3-negative naive cells, CXCR3-positive naive cells had TRB CDR3s with higher hydrophobicity (lower Kidera factor 4), lower energy, and higher strength and volume indices. Freshly isolated PBMCs were used for most assays because CXCR3 expression partially decreased after cryopreservation.

The CDR3 runs 17 amino acids, cysteine and phenylalanine included. No DNA is recorded. Based on the germline V gene, the CDR1 and CDR2 sequences are SGHRS and YFSETQ. This receptor was obtained from a human donor in good health. Some clones in this sample may be carry-over from other donors' samples. Sequencing was done on a sample of naive CXCR3+ CD8+ T cells from blood. The meaning of the sample's cell subset or site label: CD45RO-CCR7+CD27+CD95- naive CD8+ T cells expressing CXCR3 (TNR3+). In this chain, TRBV5-1 is recombined with TRBJ2-1; the D gene TCRdb calls, TRBD2, cannot be checked with no DNA. Here the CDR3 is given as CASRPGTSGGSYNEQFF.